This entry lists 2 T cell receptor beta chains sequenced from one sample in a study of blood T cells in healthy people across ages (dated by TCRdb to 2015 to 2017). Library preparation employed 5' RACE. The reads were generated on an Illumina HiSeq 2500. A second PCR of roughly 6 to 11 cycles was run with a J-beta primer mix and a sample-barcoded 5' primer. The raw public reads went through TCRdb reprocessing: fastp at Q25, MiXCR clone calling, in-frame beta chains kept. Each record represents a unique CDR3 protein, reported with the most common genes and DNA among its rows. The sample data list around 800,000 distinct CDR3 sequences, and about 46% of these were observed just once. Over 15% of the sample comes from the top ten. Sequencing was performed on blood. Receptors originate from a man at least 80 years old in good health.

This chain links TRBV20-1 with TRBJ2-1; D gene ambiguous. The CDR3 has 13 residues. Trimming pared 2 bases from V and 4 bases from J, leaving 9 bases between. Looked up from germline, CDR1 is DFQATT and CDR2 is SNEGSKA (reference sequence). CDR3 sequence: CSARWDSYNEQFF. The CDR3, as DNA: TGCAGTGCTAGATGGGATTCATACAATGAGCAGTTCTTC.

The chain combines TRBV27 with TRBJ2-2; 9 positions agree with TRBD2. The germline V gene has CDR1 MNHEY and CDR2 SMNVEV (reference sequence). This CDR3 comprises 15 residues. The trim removed 3 bases at V and 6 bases at J, leaving 5 bases unmatched. The CDR3 region is CASSLREGLPGELFF. In DNA form, the CDR3 reads TGTGCCAGCAGTTTGCGGGAGGGCCTCCCCGGGGAGCTGTTTTTT.